The 16 T cell receptor beta chains reported below all come from one sample, sequenced in a study of cytomegalovirus exposure and HLA in healthy donors (dated by TCRdb to 2016 to 2017). The library was built by means of the immunoSEQ multiplex PCR assay. A mixture of 60 forward primers for TCR Vbeta segments and 13 reverse primers for TCR Jbeta segments was used in the multiplex PCR. Held by TCRdb, this immuneACCESS table contains in-frame sequences only and omits some clones. Under half of the omission traces to an unresolved V gene where checked; the cause of the rest is unknown. In all, the sample holds 85,000 to 100,000 clones, and 55% to 65% of those were seen once. The ten largest make up 2% to 2.5% of the sample. Input material: PBMCs. The receptors here all came from a human donor in good health.

This clone was detected a few times. This chain connects TRBV6-1 to TRBJ1-6; TRBD1 agrees at 7 bases. The CDR3 spans 17 residues. The junction had 11 bases not matched to a gene; V was cut back by 2 bases and J by 7 bases. Germline CDR1 MNHNS, CDR2 SASEGT. CDR3: CASSESLTGVLNSPLHF. CDR3 DNA: TGTGCCAGCAGTGAATCTCTTACAGGGGTACTAAATTCACCCCTCCACTTT.

The chain joins TRBV5-1 to TRBJ2-7; 7 bases map to TRBD1. J gave up 2 bases and V 2 bases, and 1 base lay outside the gene matches. Germline V gene data show CDR1 as SGHRS and CDR2 as YFSETQ. This CDR3 comprises 13 residues. This CDR3 is CASSFTGAYEQYF. CDR3 in DNA: TGCGCCAGCAGCTTCACAGGGGCCTACGAGCAGTACTTC. Complete variable domain (other parts from reference TRBV5-1 and TRBJ2-7): KAGVTQTPRYLIKTRGQQVTLSCSPISGHRSVSWYQQTPGQGLQFLFEYFSETQRNKGNFPGRFSGRQFSNSRSEMNVSTLELGDSALYLCASSFTGAYEQYFGPGTRLTVT.

This clone was seen more than once but under ten times. The chain carries TRBV11-2 and TRBJ2-7, with D unresolved. The germline V gene has CDR1 SGHAT and CDR2 FQNNGV. The CDR3 extends over 14 amino acids. V lost 0 bases and J 7 bases, leaving 13 bases between the germline ends. The CDR3 nucleotides are TGTGCCAGCAGCTTAGATCTGGGCCCGCAAGAGCAGTACTTC. Amino acids: CASSLDLGPQEQYF.

This sequence joins TRBV6-5 and TRBJ1-5; no definite D call. The length of the CDR3 is 13 residues. Germline-derived CDR1 and CDR2 are MNHEY and SVGAGI. The germline V and J ends were trimmed by 5 bases and 5 bases, with 10 bases remaining between them. The CDR3 DNA reads TGTGCCAGCAGTAACTGGAGGGATCAGCCCCAGCATTTT. Amino acid sequence: CASSNWRDQPQHF.

The J gene is TRBJ1-1, the V gene TRBV29-1; 7 nucleotides line up with TRBD1. The CDR3 contains 13 residues. Looked up from germline, CDR1 is SQVTM and CDR2 is ANQGSEA. J was trimmed by 3 bases and V by 7 bases; bases with no gene match: 8. CDR3 sequence reads: CSARQGSDTEAFF. CDR3 DNA: TGCAGCGCCCGACAGGGATCGGACACTGAAGCTTTCTTT.

The rearrangement links TRBV10-3 to TRBJ1-1, with TRBD1 as a possible D gene (6 bases). Germline V gene data show CDR1 as ENHRY and CDR2 as SYGVKD. CDR3 length: 15 residues. V gave up 3 bases and J gave up 0 bases, with 11 bases separating them. CDR3 in amino acids: CAISEGGRMNTEAFF. CDR3 bases: TGTGCCATCAGTGAAGGGGGACGGATGAACACTGAAGCTTTCTTT.

This clone was observed a few times. This chain connects TRBV5-1 to TRBJ2-1, with D maybe TRBD2 (6 bases). Germline assignment: CDR1 SGHRS and CDR2 YFSETQ. The CDR3 is made up of 13 amino acids. Trimming removed 4 bases at V and 1 base at J, with 6 bases between. The CDR3 DNA is TGCGCCAGCAGCCGGGGGTCCTACAATGAGCAGTTCTTC. It translates to CASSRGSYNEQFF.

The chain couples TRBV30 to TRBJ1-1; 8 nucleotides agree with TRBD1. This CDR3 spans 13 amino acids. The germline V gene has CDR1 GTSNPN and CDR2 SVGIG (reference sequence). V was clipped by 3 bases and J by 2 bases; unmatched bases: 2. This CDR3 is CAWRTGVNTEAFF. In nucleotides, the CDR3 is TGTGCCTGGAGGACAGGGGTTAACACTGAAGCTTTCTTT.

This chain joins TRBV27 and TRBJ1-6, with 8 positions matching TRBD1. This CDR3 has 18 amino acids. J was trimmed by 3 bases and V by 3 bases; bases with no gene match: 10. Germline V gives CDR1 MNHEY, CDR2 SMNVEV (reference sequence). The CDR3 spells CASSLLGQETYYNSPLHF. The CDR3 DNA reads TGTGCCAGCAGTTTGCTGGGACAGGAGACTTACTATAATTCACCCCTCCACTTT.

The chain joins TRBV7-2 to TRBJ2-1; D unresolved. Trimming left V 1 base short and J 0 bases short, with 13 bases between. The V gene's germline CDR1 is SGHTA and CDR2 FQGNSA. The CDR3 totals 17 residues. CDR3 region: CASSLGGQRISYNEQFF. The CDR3 coding sequence is TGTGCCAGCAGCTTAGGAGGCCAGCGAATCTCCTACAATGAGCAGTTCTTC.

The genes are TRBV2 and TRBJ1-5, with 7 bases aligning to TRBD1. The V and J ends lost 3 bases and 6 bases, in that order; junction bases with no gene match: 11. The CDR3 covers 16 residues. In germline, CDR1 is SNHLY, CDR2 FYNNEI. The CDR3 DNA follows: TGTGCCAGCAGTGAGGGTGGTCGGCCAGGGGGTCAGCCCCAGCATTTT. Its translation is CASSEGGRPGGQPQHF.

The chain employs TRBV4-3 and TRBJ2-7, with D possibly being TRBD2 (5 bases). Trimming shortened V by 4 bases and J by 6 bases, and 16 bases separated the two germline ends. The germline V gene has CDR1 LGHNA and CDR2 YSLEER. This CDR3 region has 14 residues. The CDR3 reads CASSPRVGAGEQYF. The CDR3 region has the DNA TGCGCCAGCAGCCCGCGGGTGGGAGCTGGCGAGCAGTACTTC.

The rearrangement joins TRBV6-6 to TRBJ2-5, with 8 nucleotides matching TRBD2. The CDR3 consists of 13 residues. Germline CDR1 MNHNY, CDR2 SVGAGI (reference sequence). V lost 6 bases to trimming and J lost 3 bases; unmatched junction nucleotides: 3. The CDR3 DNA follows: TGTGCCAGCAGAACGGGGGGGGAAGAGACCCAGTACTTC. The encoded protein is CASRTGGEETQYF.

V usage is TRBV5-6 and J usage is TRBJ2-7; 7 bases fit TRBD2. The V gene end was trimmed by 0 bases and the J gene end by 3 bases; junction bases not matched to a gene: 3. Germline CDR1 SGHDT, CDR2 YYEEEE. This CDR3 is 14 amino acids long. This chain's CDR3 is CASSLVTSSYEQYF. DNA of the CDR3: TGTGCCAGCAGCTTGGTGACTAGCAGCTACGAGCAGTACTTC.

This chain joins TRBV29-1 and TRBJ2-1; D perhaps matches TRBD2 (6 bases). V dropped 4 bases and J dropped 0 bases, with 10 bases sitting between them. In germline, CDR1 is SQVTM, CDR2 ANQGSEA. The CDR3 contains 14 residues. CDR3 region: CSVGGVSSYNEQFF. The CDR3 region has the DNA TGCAGCGTTGGGGGGGTTAGCTCCTACAATGAGCAGTTCTTC.

The chain combines TRBV25-1 with TRBJ2-5; maybe TRBD1 (6 bases). Near its end, the DNA agrees better with TRBJ2-7, so the J call may be wrong. Germline V gene lookup returns CDR1 MGHDK and CDR2 SYGVNS. The CDR3 loop spans 13 amino acids. The CDR3, as DNA: TGTGCCAGCAGCGCAGGGGCAGCGAACGAGCAGTACTTC. Residues: CASSAGAANEQYF.